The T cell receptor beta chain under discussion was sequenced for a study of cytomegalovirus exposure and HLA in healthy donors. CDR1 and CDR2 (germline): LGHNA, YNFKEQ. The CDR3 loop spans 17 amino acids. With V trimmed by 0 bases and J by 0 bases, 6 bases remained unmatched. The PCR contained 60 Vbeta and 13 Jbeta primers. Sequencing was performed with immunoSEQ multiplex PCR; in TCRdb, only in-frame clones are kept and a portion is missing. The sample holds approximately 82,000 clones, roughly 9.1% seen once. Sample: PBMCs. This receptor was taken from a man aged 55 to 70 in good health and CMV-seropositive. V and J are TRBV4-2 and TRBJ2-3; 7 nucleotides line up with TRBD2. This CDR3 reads CASSQERTGGSTDTQYF. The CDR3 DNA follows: TGTGCCAGCAGCCAAGAGAGGACGGGGGGTAGCACAGATACGCAGTATTTT.